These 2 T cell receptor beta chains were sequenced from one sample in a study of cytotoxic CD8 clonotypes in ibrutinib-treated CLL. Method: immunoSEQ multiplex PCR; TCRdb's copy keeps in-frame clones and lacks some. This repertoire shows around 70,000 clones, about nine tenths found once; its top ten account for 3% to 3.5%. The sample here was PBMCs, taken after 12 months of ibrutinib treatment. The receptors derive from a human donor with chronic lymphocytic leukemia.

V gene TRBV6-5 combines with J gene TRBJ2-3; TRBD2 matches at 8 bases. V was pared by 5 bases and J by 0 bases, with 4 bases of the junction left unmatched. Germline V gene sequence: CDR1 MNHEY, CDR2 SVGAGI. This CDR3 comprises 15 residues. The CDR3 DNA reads TGTGCCAGCAGTCTGAGCGGGAGTAGCACAGATACGCAGTATTTT. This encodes CASSLSGSSTDTQYF.

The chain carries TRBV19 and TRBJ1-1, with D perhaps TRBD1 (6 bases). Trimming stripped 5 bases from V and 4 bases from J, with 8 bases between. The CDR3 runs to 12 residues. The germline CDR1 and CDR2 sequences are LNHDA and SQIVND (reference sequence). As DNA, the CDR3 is TGTGCCAGTAGTTCCAGGGGCACTGAAGCTTTCTTT. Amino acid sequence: CASSSRGTEAFF. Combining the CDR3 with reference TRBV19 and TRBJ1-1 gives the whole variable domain DGGITQSPKYLFRKEGQNVTLSCEQNLNHDAMYWYRQDPGQGLRLIYYSQIVNDFQKGDIAEGYSVSREKKESFPLTVTSAQKNPTAFYLCASSSRGTEAFFGQGTRLTVV.